The sequence of this T cell receptor (beta chain) was determined in a study of cytomegalovirus exposure and HLA in healthy donors. Primers included in the PCR were 60 Vbeta and 13 Jbeta primers. This table comes from immunoSEQ multiplex PCR, and its TCRdb copy is limited to in-frame clones, with some not included. The sample table includes around 58,000 clones. Study results and caveats: The productive fraction for most TCR beta V segments was about 90% or about 30% in an earlier analysis. The study carried out a later analysis of TCR beta sequences. It associated 15,000 to 20,000 of them with specific HLA alleles at a false discovery rate of 0.05. Sequences of the TCR beta chain were said to predict the HLA-A and HLA-B alleles of most subjects accurately. Solely CMV serostatus was available to characterize immune exposure.

The CDR3 is 14 residues long. The ends lost 0 bases at V and 7 bases at J; junction bases unmatched: 5. Germline CDR1 and CDR2: SGHDN and FVKESK. Worth noting for this clone: Antigen specificity is unknown.

This clonotype was sampled from a man between 45 and 60 years old in good health and CMV-seropositive. The sample comprised PBMCs. J is TRBJ2-5 and V is TRBV14; 7 positions agree with TRBD1. CDR3 region: CASSQEGGRATQYF. CDR3 bases: TGTGCCAGCAGCCAAGAAGGGGGCAGAGCGACCCAGTACTTC.